Following are 19 T cell receptor beta chains from one sample sequenced in a study of blood T cell repertoires in COVID-19. Sequenced by immunoSEQ multiplex PCR; TCRdb stores in-frame clones only, minus some. This sample has about 180,000 clones, with 88% found just once. The specimen was PBMCs or T cells enriched from blood (not recorded which). These receptors all stem from a woman aged 18-30 years who had recovered from COVID-19.

This clone has only one observation. The rearrangement joins TRBV10-3 to TRBJ2-3; maybe TRBD2 (5 bases). With 7 bases removed from V and 1 base from J, the gap between germline ends came to 12 bases. This CDR3 comprises 14 residues. From germline, CDR1 is ENHRY and CDR2 SYGVKD. Here the CDR3 DNA reads TGTGCCATCACCGCGACTACCCGCACAGATACGCAGTATTTT. Encoded protein: CAITATTRTDTQYF.

The V and J genes are TRBV9 and TRBJ2-1, with TRBD2 identical over 9 bases. Germline V gene sequence: CDR1 SGDLS, CDR2 YYNGEE. The CDR3 extends over 17 amino acids. With 4 bases clipped from V and 6 bases from J, the junction kept 14 bases outside the gene matches. CDR3 loop: CASSPTRGGRAFNEQFF. CDR3 in DNA: TGTGCCAGCAGCCCTACGCGGGGCGGGAGGGCCTTCAATGAGCAGTTCTTC.

V and J are TRBV4-1 and TRBJ2-5, with D possibly being TRBD2 (5 bases). Germline CDR1 reads MGHRA; CDR2 reads YSYEKL. CDR3 length: 13 residues. V lost 5 bases, J lost 6 bases, and 13 bases lay in between. CDR3 DNA sequence: TGCGCCAGCAGCTCTGTCCGGGAAAAGACCCAGTACTTC. Translation: CASSSVREKTQYF.

This chain uses TRBV28 with TRBJ1-2; 9 bases fit TRBD1. J gave up 7 bases and V 5 bases, and 11 bases lay outside the gene matches. CDR1 and CDR2 from the germline V gene are MDHEN and SYDVKM. The CDR3 length is 15 residues. CDR3 region: CASSPLDRGSSGYTF. The CDR3 coding sequence is TGTGCCAGCAGTCCCCTAGACAGGGGGAGTAGTGGCTACACCTTC.

The chain couples TRBV14 to TRBJ2-5; TRBD1 aligns across 7 bases. After removal of 0 bases from V and 4 bases from J, the junction contained 11 bases not matched to a gene. Per germline, CDR1 SGHDN and CDR2 FVKESK. The CDR3 runs 17 residues. Here the CDR3 reads CASSQDRGRGLAETQYF. The CDR3 coding sequence is TGTGCCAGCAGCCAAGATCGGGGCAGGGGGTTAGCAGAGACCCAGTACTTC.

This clone appeared a single time. V and J are TRBV7-9 and TRBJ1-1; D gene unclear. CDR1 and CDR2 (germline): SEHNR, FQNEAQ (reference sequence). Trimming took 4 bases from V and 1 from J, leaving 10 bases between them. This CDR3 is 14 amino acids long. For the CDR3, the DNA is TGTGCCAGCAGCTCGAAGGGAGAGAACACTGAAGCTTTCTTT. Translation: CASSSKGENTEAFF.

The chain carries TRBV7-2 and TRBJ2-1; D unclear. The CDR3 contains 15 residues. Trimming took 5 bases from V and 4 from J, leaving 15 bases between them. Germline V gene data show CDR1 as SGHTA and CDR2 as FQGNSA. The CDR3 protein is CASSIFLFGYNEQFF. The CDR3 nucleotides are TGTGCCAGCAGCATCTTCCTTTTCGGGTACAATGAGCAGTTCTTC.

This chain joins TRBV29-1 and TRBJ1-1; no definite D call. V was trimmed by 6 bases and J by 5 bases, leaving 10 bases between them. CDR1 and CDR2 from the germline V gene are SQVTM and ANQGSEA. The CDR3 covers 11 residues. The CDR3 nucleotides read TGCAGCGTCGGACTAAATACTGAAGCTTTCTTT. It yields the protein CSVGLNTEAFF.

The CDR3 loop reads CSVVGLTYNEQFF. CDR3 nucleotide sequence: TGCAGCGTTGTCGGACTGACCTACAATGAGCAGTTCTTC. J is TRBJ2-1 and V is TRBV29-1, with D tentatively TRBD2 (5 bases). CDR1 and CDR2 (germline): SQVTM, ANQGSEA. CDR3 length equals 13 residues. V lost 4 bases and J 2 bases, leaving 9 bases between the germline ends.

The genes are TRBV13 and TRBJ2-5, with D unclear. Trimming stripped 2 bases from V and 2 bases from J, with 6 bases between. The CDR3 sequence is 13 residues long. Germline V lookup: CDR1 PRHDT, CDR2 FYEKMQ (reference sequence). The DNA for the CDR3 is TGTGCCAGCAGCTTATCCTCTCAAGAGACCCAGTACTTC. Its translation: CASSLSSQETQYF.

The gene calls are TRBV9 and TRBJ2-2; 10 nucleotides agree with TRBD1. The J segment lost 1 base and the V segment lost 4 bases, leaving 4 bases of the junction unmatched. CDR1 is SGDLS and CDR2 is YYNGEE in the germline V gene. The CDR3 runs to 16 residues. The CDR3 loop reads CASSPRTGGNTGELFF. For the CDR3, the DNA is TGTGCCAGCAGCCCCCGGACAGGGGGGAACACCGGGGAGCTGTTTTTT.

The chain links TRBV28 to TRBJ1-2; 8 bases are shared with TRBD1. The junction had 7 bases not matched to a gene; V was cut back by 3 bases and J by 7 bases. The CDR3 consists of 14 residues. CDR1 and CDR2 (germline): MDHEN, SYDVKM. In DNA form, the CDR3 reads TGTGCCAGCAGTTTGGACAGGGAGCTAGGTGGCTACACCTTC. This encodes CASSLDRELGGYTF.

The chain is built from TRBV10-3 and TRBJ1-1, with 9 bases identical to TRBD1. The V and J ends lost 7 bases and 6 bases, in that order; junction bases with no gene match: 6. The germline gives CDR1 ENHRY, CDR2 SYGVKD. The CDR3 contains 13 residues. The CDR3: CAITGTGLSEAFF. In DNA form, the CDR3 reads TGTGCCATCACCGGGACAGGGTTGTCTGAAGCTTTCTTT.

The chain recombines TRBV6-1 with TRBJ2-7; 8 nucleotides agree with TRBD1. This CDR3 spans 17 amino acids. The ends lost 7 bases at V and 1 base at J; junction bases unmatched: 15. Germline V gene lookup returns CDR1 MNHNS and CDR2 SASEGT. The CDR3 reads CASTEAGGVEFSYEQYF. CDR3 sequence (DNA): TGTGCCAGCACCGAAGCAGGGGGCGTCGAGTTTTCCTACGAGCAGTACTTC.

The rearrangement links TRBV2 to TRBJ1-5, with unresolved D. CDR1 SNHLY and CDR2 FYNNEI come from the germline V gene. This CDR3 comprises 12 residues. V lost 2 bases and J 6 bases, leaving 5 bases between the germline ends. CDR3 region: CASSESFQPQHF. The CDR3 bases are TGTGCCAGCAGTGAATCCTTTCAGCCCCAGCATTTT.

This chain connects TRBV12-3 or TRBV12-4 to TRBJ1-2; no definite D call. Trimming pared 0 bases from V and 8 bases from J, leaving 10 bases between. The CDR3 runs 13 residues. The DNA for the CDR3 is TGTGCCAGCAGTTTAGCTCGGGTCAGCGGCTACACCTTC. This translates into CASSLARVSGYTF.

The chain joins TRBV6-6 to TRBJ1-2; 7 positions match TRBD1. The CDR3 runs to 14 residues. The V segment lost 8 bases and the J segment 3 bases; nucleotides outside the gene matches: 9. The germline V gene encodes CDR1 MNHNY and CDR2 SVGAGI (reference sequence). The CDR3: CASYQFRGDYGYTF. The DNA for the CDR3 is TGTGCCAGCTATCAGTTCAGGGGGGACTATGGCTACACCTTC.

The CDR3 is CASSEDRGNSPLHF. CDR3 DNA sequence: TGTGCCAGCAGCGAGGACAGGGGTAATTCACCCCTCCACTTT. This rearrangement joins TRBV6-5 to TRBJ1-6; TRBD1 agrees at 9 bases. V shed 6 bases, J shed 6 bases, and the junction held 3 bases outside the gene matches. Germline V gene lookup returns CDR1 MNHEY and CDR2 SVGAGI. The CDR3 contains 14 residues.

This clone was detected only a few times. The chain joins TRBV16 to TRBJ1-2; 8 bases are shared with TRBD1. V gave up 2 bases and J gave up 8 bases; unmatched junction bases: 7. Germline V gene sequence: CDR1 KGHSY, CDR2 FQNENV. CDR3 length: 14 residues. The CDR3: CASSQTGTGGGYTF. CDR3 coding DNA: TGTGCCAGCAGCCAAACCGGTACAGGGGGAGGCTACACCTTC.